The TCR beta chain under discussion was sequenced for a study of monozygotic twins with inflammatory bowel disease. Broader study findings: A lone strong IBD-associated signal or clonotype found no support. Repertoire similarity did not differ between concordant and discordant twins, perhaps due to limited power.

Total RNA input per TCR library was roughly 3,300 ng. Researchers put TCRalpha and TCRbeta cDNA through two nested PCRs lasting around 15 and 10 cycles. TCRdb reprocessed the 5' RACE reads, with one entry per CDR3 protein and no DNA. The data include 120,000 to 150,000 distinct CDR3 sequences; the top ten clones carry 2.4%. Per the germline V gene, CDR1 is SGHDT and CDR2 is YYEEEE. The CDR3 has 15 amino acids. Remarks on this clonotype: The antigen remains unidentified.

Sequencing input: blood. The chain is built from TRBV5-6 and TRBJ2-3; TCRdb reports TRBD2, a call that lacks DNA to check it against. The clonotype comes from a human donor with ulcerative colitis or Crohn's disease, or a healthy co-twin of an affected twin (not recorded which). CDR3: CASSFGLADTDTQYF.